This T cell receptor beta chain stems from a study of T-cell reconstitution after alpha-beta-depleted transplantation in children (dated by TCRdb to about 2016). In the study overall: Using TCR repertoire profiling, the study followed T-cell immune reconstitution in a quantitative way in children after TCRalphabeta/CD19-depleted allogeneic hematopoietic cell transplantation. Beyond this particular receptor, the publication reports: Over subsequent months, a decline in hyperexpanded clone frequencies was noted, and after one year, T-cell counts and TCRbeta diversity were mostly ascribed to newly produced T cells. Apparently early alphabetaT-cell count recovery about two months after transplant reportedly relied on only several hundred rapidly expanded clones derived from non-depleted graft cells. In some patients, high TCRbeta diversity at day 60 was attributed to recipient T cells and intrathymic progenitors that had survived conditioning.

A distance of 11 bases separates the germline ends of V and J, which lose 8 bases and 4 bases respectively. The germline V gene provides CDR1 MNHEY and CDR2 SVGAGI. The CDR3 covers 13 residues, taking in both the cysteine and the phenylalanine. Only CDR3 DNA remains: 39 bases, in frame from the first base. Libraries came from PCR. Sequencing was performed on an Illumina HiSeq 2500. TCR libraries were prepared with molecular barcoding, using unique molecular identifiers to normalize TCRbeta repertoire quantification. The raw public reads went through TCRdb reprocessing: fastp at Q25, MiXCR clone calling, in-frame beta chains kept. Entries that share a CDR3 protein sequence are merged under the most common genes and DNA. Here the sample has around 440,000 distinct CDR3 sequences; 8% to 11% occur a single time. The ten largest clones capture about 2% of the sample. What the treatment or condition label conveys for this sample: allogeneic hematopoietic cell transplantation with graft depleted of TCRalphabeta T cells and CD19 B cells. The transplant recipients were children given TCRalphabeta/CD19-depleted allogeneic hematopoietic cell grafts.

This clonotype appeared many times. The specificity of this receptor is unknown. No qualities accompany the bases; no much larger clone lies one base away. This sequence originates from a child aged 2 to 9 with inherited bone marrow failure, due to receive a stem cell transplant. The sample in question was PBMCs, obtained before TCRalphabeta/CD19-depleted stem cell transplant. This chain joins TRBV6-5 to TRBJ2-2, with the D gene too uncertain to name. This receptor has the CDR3 CASPRVGTGELFF. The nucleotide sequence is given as TGTGCCAGCCCACGGGTTGGCACCGGGGAGCTGTTTTTT.